Listed here is a single T cell receptor beta chain. Antigen specificity is unknown. Because the CDR3 is missing its conserved closing phenylalanine or tryptophan, this is likely a read error. The DNA is left out, because the CDR3 cannot be placed on it with certainty; the CDR3 is given as TCRdb lists it. This specimen comes from a study of cytomegalovirus exposure and HLA in healthy donors. General study results and limits: It was reported that the classifier diagnosed cytomegalovirus status with high specificity and sensitivity in both the original and validation cohorts. Across donors, most TCRs were seen rarely, yet some public ones were widespread. The study put roughly 160 TCR beta chains on its list as cytomegalovirus-associated. It was confirmed in vitro that a few of the CMV-associated chains were specific for CMV antigens.

The V gene's germline CDR1 is SGHAT and CDR2 FQNNGV. From its first to its last residue, the CDR3 has 12 amino acids. Profiled with immunoSEQ multiplex PCR; TCRdb holds only in-frame clones, not every one. Of about 160,000 clones listed, around 88% were seen once; the top ten hold 2% to 2.5%. The chain carries TRBV11-2 and TRBJ2-7; the table gives TRBD2 as D, unverified against the DNA. The origin of this receptor is a woman aged 18-29 years in good health and CMV-seronegative. Source material: PBMCs. CDR3 sequence reads: CASSLDGVGLAI.